This T cell receptor (beta chain) stems from a study of post-analysis software for immune sequencing data (dated by TCRdb to between 2014 and 2016). As for the study more broadly: The recorded disease courses included relapsing-remitting, secondary progressive and progressive-relapsing multiple sclerosis, and some patients had no subtype annotation. A subset of samples was prepared in parallel using single-end sample barcoding, then pooled and co-amplified after Illumina adapter ligation. The multiple sclerosis patient repertoires were compared with about a dozen previously published healthy control repertoires from donors aged 6 to 25 years.

With respect to this clonotype: Its antigen is still unknown. The sample holds no much larger clone one base away, and base qualities are not on file.

To demonstrate the VDJtools post-analysis software, TCR beta repertoires were profiled from the peripheral blood of about a dozen young patients with multiple sclerosis. The multiple sclerosis patients were children and adolescents ranging in age from 6 to 15 years. According to the germline V gene (reference sequence), CDR1 reads DFQATT and CDR2 reads SNEGSKA. Germline trimming: 6 bases from V, 8 bases from J; junction bases outside gene matches: 21. Taken from cysteine to phenylalanine, the CDR3 has 16 residues. The retained sequence is limited to the CDR3, 48 bases, with the frame set at the first base. Libraries came from PCR. This sample was sequenced with an Illumina HiSeq 2500. Unique molecular identifiers were incorporated into TCR beta cDNA libraries to reduce PCR and sequencing biases. Roughly 0.5 million cDNA molecules were obtained per 1 to 10 million input T cells, so each molecule approximated one T cell. The patient libraries were prepared and sequenced using the same protocol as the earlier healthy control dataset. Samples belonging to the same batch were prepared together, multiplexed and sequenced on a shared HiSeq lane. For the original study's pipeline: Raw barcoded reads were processed with MIGEC, discarding single-read molecular identifier groups before consensus assembly and CDR3 extraction. Clonotype tables were post-analysed with VDJtools, and diversity was normalized by down-sampling all datasets to the smallest sample size. To correct batch-related cross-sample contamination, repertoire overlap clustering matched CDR3 amino acid sequences but not nucleotide sequences. TCRdb trimmed the raw reads at Q25, called clones with MiXCR and kept productive beta chains. Each entry is one CDR3 protein sequence, shown with its most common DNA and genes. TCRdb assigned the V and J calls; the authors' analysis was not used. The sample includes 600,000 to 700,000 distinct CDR3 sequences, with around 60% observed a single time. The biggest ten clones account for about 10% of the sample.

Results and caveats for the whole study, not just this receptor: The control group was slightly older than the multiple sclerosis patient group. Normalized Chao1 diversity was significantly lower in multiple sclerosis patients than controls, suggesting substantial peripheral T-cell clonal expansion. Patients showed significantly higher frequencies than controls for several TRBV segments, among them TRBV5-6, TRBV5-1 and TRBV20-1. When samples were clustered directly using the F measure, samples prepared in the same batch co-clustered strongly, which prompted a batch-effect correction.

Rearrangement joined TRBV20-1 to TRBJ1-2; TRBD1 fits 7 bases in the junction. This receptor was identified in a girl under 10 years old with multiple sclerosis. The sample taken for sequencing was blood. This receptor has the CDR3 CSATGTVSVWSGGYTF. Read as DNA, the sequence is TGCAGTGCCACCGGGACAGTCTCGGTATGGTCGGGAGGCTACACCTTC.